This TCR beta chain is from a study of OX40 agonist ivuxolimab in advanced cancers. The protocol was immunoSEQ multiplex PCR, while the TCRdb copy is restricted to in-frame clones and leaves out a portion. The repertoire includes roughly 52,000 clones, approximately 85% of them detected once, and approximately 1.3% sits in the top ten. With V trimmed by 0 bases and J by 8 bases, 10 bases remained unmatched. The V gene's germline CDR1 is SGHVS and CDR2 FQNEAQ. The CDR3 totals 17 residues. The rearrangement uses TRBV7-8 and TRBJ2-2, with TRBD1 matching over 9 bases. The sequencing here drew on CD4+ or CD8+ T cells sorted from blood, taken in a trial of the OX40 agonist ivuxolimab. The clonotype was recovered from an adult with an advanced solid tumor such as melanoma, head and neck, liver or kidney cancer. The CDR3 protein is CASSLARGQGGMGELFF. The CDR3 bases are TGTGCCAGCAGCTTAGCTCGGGGACAGGGCGGTATGGGGGAGCTGTTTTTT.